The 25 T cell receptor beta chains presented below share a single source sample, sequenced in a study of T cell responses to AZD1222 COVID-19 vaccine. Clones were sequenced by immunoSEQ multiplex PCR, and TCRdb holds only the in-frame ones, with some missing. The sample contains about 100,000 clones, 89% of which appear only once. Sequenced material: peripheral blood, taken on day 0 of AZD1222 vaccination. All receptors come from an adult in good health.

V gene TRBV7-8 combines with J gene TRBJ2-1; D gene unclear. Germline CDR1 is SGHVS and CDR2 is FQNEAQ. CDR3 length equals 13 residues. V was shortened by 1 base and J by 9 bases, with 10 bases between the two germline ends. The CDR3 protein is CASSLDMGSEQFF. Written as DNA, the CDR3 is TGTGCCAGCAGCTTAGATATGGGCAGTGAGCAGTTCTTC.

V is TRBV9 and J is TRBJ2-2, with D tentatively TRBD1 (5 bases). Trimming stripped 3 bases from V and 3 bases from J, with 12 bases between. The CDR3 is made up of 15 amino acids. From germline, CDR1 is SGDLS and CDR2 YYNGEE. As DNA, the CDR3 is TGTGCCAGCAGCGAAGGGCAGGGCTACACCGGGGAGCTGTTTTTT. This encodes CASSEGQGYTGELFF.

This chain uses TRBV27 with TRBJ2-7; D might be TRBD2 (5 bases). The CDR3 runs to 14 residues. Trimming removed 4 bases at V and 3 bases at J, with 13 bases between. Germline values: CDR1 MNHEY, CDR2 SMNVEV (reference sequence). The CDR3: CASSYRGSVYEQYF. The CDR3 DNA sequence: TGTGCCAGCAGTTACAGAGGGAGTGTCTACGAGCAGTACTTC.

This clone has just one count. This chain links TRBV7-3 with TRBJ2-2, with 8 bases that match TRBD1. The CDR3 length is 15 residues. After removal of 4 bases from V and 3 bases from J, the junction contained 4 bases not matched to a gene. Germline CDR1 reads SGHTA; CDR2 reads FQGTGA. The CDR3 loop is CASSYGTGDTGELFF. The CDR3 DNA sequence: TGTGCCAGCAGCTACGGGACAGGCGACACCGGGGAGCTGTTTTTT. The variable domain in full, completed from reference TRBV7-3 and TRBJ2-2, reads GAGVSQTPSNKVTEKGKYVELRCDPISGHTALYWYRQSLGQGPEFLIYFQGTGAADDSGLPNDRFFAVRPEGSVSTLKIQRTERGDSAVYLCASSYGTGDTGELFFGEGSRLTVL.

J is TRBJ2-1 and V is TRBV7-3; tentatively, D is TRBD2 (6 bases). This CDR3 has 14 residues. Germline V gene data show CDR1 as SGHTA and CDR2 as FQGTGA. V was cut by 2 bases and J by 8 bases, with 13 bases left in between. Here the CDR3 DNA reads TGTGCCAGCAGCTTATCCCTGCCGGGGGATGAGCAGTTCTTC. It translates to CASSLSLPGDEQFF.

The chain has TRBV5-5 and TRBJ1-1; a weak D match, TRBD1 (6 bases). From germline, CDR1 is SGHKS and CDR2 YYEKEE (reference sequence). The V gene lost 1 base and the J gene lost 2 bases, with 15 bases spanning the gap. The CDR3 is 16 amino acids. CDR3 protein: CASSLTPGQTNTEAFF. DNA of the CDR3: TGTGCCAGCAGCTTGACTCCGGGACAAACCAACACTGAAGCTTTCTTT.

The chain couples TRBV18 to TRBJ2-7; D is unclear. V was cut by 0 bases and J by 2 bases, with 11 bases left in between. Germline V CDR1 and CDR2: KGHSH, LQKENI. The CDR3 covers 15 residues. The CDR3 spells CASSPPRAAAYEQYF. CDR3 bases: TGTGCCAGCTCACCACCCCGGGCAGCCGCCTACGAGCAGTACTTC. Supplemented by reference TRBV18 and TRBJ2-7, the full variable domain reads NAGVMQNPRHLVRRRGQEARLRCSPMKGHSHVYWYRQLPEEGLKFMVYLQKENIIDESGMPKERFSAEFPKEGPSILRIQQVVRGDSAAYFCASSPPRAAAYEQYFGPGTRLTVT.

The table lists this clone with a few counts. The CDR3 reads CASSKPGRRNEQFF. CDR3 DNA: TGTGCCAGCAGCAAACCGGGAAGGCGAAATGAGCAGTTCTTC. The J gene is TRBJ2-1, the V gene TRBV5-4; D may be TRBD2 (5 bases). Germline CDR1 SGHNT, CDR2 YYREEE (reference sequence). Trimming pared 4 bases from V and 7 bases from J, leaving 15 bases between. The CDR3 length is 14 residues.

The J gene is TRBJ2-1, the V gene TRBV3-1 (or the pseudogene TRBV3-2); D is perhaps TRBD1 (5 bases). Germline V gene sequence: CDR1 LGHDT, CDR2 YNNKEL (reference sequence). This CDR3 region has 18 residues. V lost 0 bases and J 0 bases, leaving 15 bases between the germline ends. CDR3 protein: CASSQDYRAGRSYNEQFF. The CDR3, as DNA: TGTGCCAGCAGCCAAGATTATCGGGCAGGGCGCTCCTACAATGAGCAGTTCTTC.

The genes are TRBV9 and TRBJ1-1; D is perhaps TRBD1 (5 bases). Trimming cost V 2 bases and J 2 bases, with 13 bases left between them. CDR1 and CDR2 from the germline V gene are SGDLS and YYNGEE. This CDR3 has 15 residues. The CDR3 DNA reads TGTGCCAGCAGCGTGGCGCCCGACAGCAACACTGAAGCTTTCTTT. Protein: CASSVAPDSNTEAFF.

This rearrangement joins TRBV24-1 to TRBJ2-5; maybe TRBD2 (5 bases). The CDR3 spans 14 residues. Trimming removed 4 bases at V and 5 bases at J, with 13 bases between. Germline V gives CDR1 KGHDR, CDR2 SFDVKD. The CDR3 DNA sequence: TGTGCCACCAGTGACCCTGGAGGTCCGGAGACCCAGTACTTC. This gives the protein CATSDPGGPETQYF.

This clone has only one observation. CDR3 coding DNA: TGTGCCAGCAGTTTAGATAATAGTTATCAGCCCCAGCATTTT. Amino acid sequence: CASSLDNSYQPQHF. The genes are TRBV6-2 or TRBV6-3 and TRBJ1-5; D is uncertain. Between the trimmed V and J ends, which lost 4 bases and 5 bases, there was a span of 12 bases. CDR3 size: 14 residues. Germline V CDR1 and CDR2: MNHEY, SVGEGT.

This chain connects TRBV4-3 to TRBJ2-1, with 9 bases that match TRBD2. The germline gives CDR1 LGHNA, CDR2 YSLEER. The CDR3 runs to 15 residues. Trimming took 4 bases from V and 6 from J; bases not matched to a gene: 7. CDR3: CASSLRTSALNEQFF. The CDR3 DNA follows: TGCGCCAGCAGCCTTAGGACTAGCGCGCTCAATGAGCAGTTCTTC.

The rearrangement links TRBV29-1 to TRBJ2-7, with D tentatively TRBD1 or TRBD2 (6 bases each). The CDR3 extends over 13 amino acids. Trimming pared 3 bases from V and 3 bases from J, leaving 12 bases between. The germline V gene has CDR1 SQVTM and CDR2 ANQGSEA. In nucleotides, the CDR3 is TGCAGCGTTGAGGTAGGGGGGTTCTACGAGCAGTACTTC. This encodes CSVEVGGFYEQYF.

The chain has TRBV3-1 (or the pseudogene TRBV3-2) and TRBJ2-3; weak D call: TRBD2 (6 bases). V gave up 1 base and J gave up 5 bases, with 19 bases separating them. In germline, CDR1 is LGHDT, CDR2 YNNKEL (reference sequence). This CDR3 is 17 amino acids long. CDR3 protein: CASSQAWRGNKRDTQYF. CDR3 in DNA: TGTGCCAGCAGCCAAGCCTGGCGGGGAAATAAACGAGATACGCAGTATTTT.

The J gene is TRBJ1-2, the V gene TRBV4-1, with 9 bases identical to TRBD1. Trimming removed 4 bases from V and 7 bases from J; junction bases left unmatched: 10. Germline V gives CDR1 MGHRA, CDR2 YSYEKL. The CDR3 is 15 amino acids. The CDR3 here is CASSPPGQGFRGYTF. CDR3 DNA sequence: TGCGCCAGCAGCCCTCCGGGACAGGGTTTTCGTGGCTACACCTTC.

The CDR3 DNA is TGCGCCAGCAGCCGGACAGAGGGTCCCCAGTATGGCTACACCTTC. This encodes CASSRTEGPQYGYTF. This chain uses TRBV4-1 with TRBJ1-2; a weak D match, TRBD1 (6 bases). From germline, CDR1 is MGHRA and CDR2 YSYEKL. Trimming took 4 bases from V and 5 from J, leaving 17 bases between them. This CDR3 is 15 amino acids long.

The chain carries TRBV6-1 and TRBJ2-1; the match to TRBD1 covers 12 bases. The CDR3 length is 19 residues. The germline gives CDR1 MNHNS, CDR2 SASEGT. V shed 0 bases, J shed 8 bases, and the junction held 14 bases outside the gene matches. The CDR3 here is CASSEAFPNRDRGRDEQFF. CDR3 bases: TGTGCCAGCAGTGAAGCATTTCCTAACCGGGACAGGGGGCGAGATGAGCAGTTCTTC.

The V call is TRBV11-3, the J call TRBJ2-1, with 13 positions matching TRBD2. With V trimmed by 5 bases and J by 12 bases, 4 bases remained unmatched. Looked up from germline, CDR1 is SGHNT and CDR2 is YENEEA. The CDR3 sequence is 13 residues long. Here the CDR3 reads CASSKLAGGRQFF. The CDR3 DNA is TGTGCCAGCAGCAAACTAGCGGGAGGGCGGCAGTTCTTC.

This clone was seen more than once but under ten times. The chain uses TRBV6-2 or TRBV6-3 and TRBJ2-7, with TRBD2 identical over 7 bases. The V segment lost 2 bases and the J segment 4 bases; nucleotides outside the gene matches: 5. There are 14 residues in the CDR3. Germline CDR1 reads MNHEY; CDR2 reads SVGEGT. CDR3 bases: TGTGCCAGCAGTTACGGCGGGAGTAGATACGAGCAGTACTTC. It translates to CASSYGGSRYEQYF.

This chain connects TRBV7-9 to TRBJ2-3; 8 positions match TRBD2. CDR1 is SEHNR and CDR2 is FQNEAQ in the germline V gene (reference sequence). This CDR3 spans 14 amino acids. V gave up 6 bases and J gave up 8 bases; unmatched junction bases: 10. The DNA for the CDR3 is TGTGCCAGCAGACCTGCCCTTCTAGCGGGTACGCAGTATTTT. Its translation is CASRPALLAGTQYF.

The chain is built from TRBV18 and TRBJ1-1; D gene uncertain. Germline lookup yields CDR1 KGHSH and CDR2 LQKENI. This CDR3 contains 12 residues. V was pared by 0 bases and J by 6 bases, with 5 bases between. The CDR3 nucleotides are TGTGCCAGCTCACCACCAAACCCTGAAGCTTTCTTT. Protein product: CASSPPNPEAFF.

V usage is TRBV5-1 and J usage is TRBJ1-2; D call uncertain. V was shortened by 2 bases and J by 7 bases, with 21 bases between the two germline ends. Germline V gives CDR1 SGHRS, CDR2 YFSETQ. This CDR3 spans 16 amino acids. The CDR3 loop is CASSFGEWFMSSGYTF. The CDR3 DNA reads TGCGCCAGCAGCTTTGGAGAGTGGTTTATGTCCTCTGGCTACACCTTC.

The V call is TRBV10-3, the J call TRBJ1-1, with TRBD1 matching over 8 bases. Germline lookup yields CDR1 ENHRY and CDR2 SYGVKD. The CDR3 loop spans 15 amino acids. Germline trimming cut 3 bases from V and 4 bases from J; bases unmatched to any gene: 7. The CDR3 DNA follows: TGTGCCATCAGTGAAGGACAGGGTTGGGGCACTGAAGCTTTCTTT. Protein product: CAISEGQGWGTEAFF.

The gene calls are TRBV28 and TRBJ1-5; TRBD1 might be the D (5 bases). With 3 bases removed from V and 6 bases from J, the gap between germline ends came to 12 bases. The CDR3 covers 14 residues. Germline assignment: CDR1 MDHEN and CDR2 SYDVKM. CDR3 sequence (DNA): TGTGCCAGCAGTTTGGGGGGGGAACGTCAGCCCCAGCATTTT. This sequence encodes CASSLGGERQPQHF.